A single sample is the source of the 18 T cell receptor beta chains below, sequenced in a study of T cells after yellow fever vaccination. A single record per CDR3 protein comes from TCRdb applying MiXCR to the 5' RACE reads. Of 450,000 to 550,000 distinct CDR3 sequences in the sample, roughly 22% were seen once. This material consisted of PBMCs, taken approximately 22 days after the first yellow fever vaccination. The source is a man between 18 and 29 years old who received the YFV17D yellow fever vaccine.

This clonotype was found many times. The chain combines TRBV4-3 with TRBJ2-1, with D perhaps given as TRBD1 or TRBD2 (7 bases each). V lost 0 bases and J 7 bases, leaving 10 bases between the germline ends. There are 14 residues in the CDR3. The germline V gene encodes CDR1 LGHNA and CDR2 YSLEER. For the CDR3, the DNA is TGCGCCAGCAGCCAAGACAGGGGGGGGAATGAGCAGTTCTTC. It encodes CASSQDRGGNEQFF.

This clonotype was seen only a few times. The rearrangement uses TRBV4-2 and TRBJ2-7; D may be TRBD2 (5 bases). The CDR3 covers 14 residues. Trimming took 2 bases from V and 7 from J, leaving 15 bases between them. Per the germline V gene, CDR1 is LGHNA and CDR2 is YNFKEQ. CDR3 protein: CASSQWKNSGEQYV. For the CDR3, the DNA is TGTGCCAGCAGCCAATGGAAAAACTCGGGGGAGCAGTACGTC.

The table lists this clonotype with many counts. The V and J genes are TRBV5-1 and TRBJ1-2; D is undetermined. Germline CDR1 reads SGHRS; CDR2 reads YFSETQ. V lost 0 bases, J lost 3 bases, and 0 bases lay in between. The length of the CDR3 is 11 residues. The chain's CDR3 is CASSLDYGYTF. The CDR3 DNA reads as TGCGCCAGCAGCTTGGACTATGGCTACACCTTC.

V and J are TRBV19 and TRBJ2-4; D call uncertain. Germline V gene sequence: CDR1 LNHDA, CDR2 SQIVND (reference sequence). Deletions cut 5 bases from V and 0 bases from J, with 14 bases between. The CDR3 runs to 16 residues. The DNA of the CDR3 is TGTGCCAGTAGTCCCGTTGCGCTCGCAGCCAAAAACATTCAGTACTTC. This encodes CASSPVALAAKNIQYF.

Many counts were recorded for this clonotype. The rearrangement joins TRBV7-2 to TRBJ1-1; TRBD1 matches at 8 bases. Unmatched junction bases numbered 5, after V lost 5 bases and J lost 3 bases. The germline gives CDR1 SGHTA, CDR2 FQGNSA. This CDR3 comprises 14 residues. The CDR3 loop is CASSPRQGYTEAFF. Here the CDR3 DNA reads TGTGCCAGCAGCCCCCGACAGGGGTACACTGAAGCTTTCTTT.

This clonotype occurred many times. The CDR3 DNA is TGTGCCAGCGGCCGGGACAGGGAGGAAGCTTTCTTT. This sequence encodes CASGRDREEAFF. This chain joins TRBV7-2 and TRBJ1-1; 9 nucleotides align to TRBD1. The CDR3 has 12 amino acids. The ends lost 8 bases at V and 8 bases at J; junction bases unmatched: 6. Looked up from germline, CDR1 is SGHTA and CDR2 is FQGNSA. The variable domain in full, with the rest retrieved from reference TRBV7-2 and TRBJ1-1, is GAGVSQSPSNKVTEKGKDVELRCDPISGHTALYWYRQSLGQGLEFLIYFQGNSAPDKSGLPSDRFSAERTGGSVSTLTIQRTQQEDSAVYLCASGRDREEAFFGQGTRLTVV.

The sample holds many counts of this clonotype. The chain employs TRBV5-1 and TRBJ2-6; TRBD1 matches at 7 bases. This CDR3 spans 17 amino acids. The junction had 4 bases not matched to a gene; V was cut back by 0 bases and J by 1 base. From germline, CDR1 is SGHRS and CDR2 YFSETQ. CDR3 bases: TGCGCCAGCAGCTTGGGACAGGGTGGGTCTGGGGCCAACGTCCTGACTTTC. Translating gives CASSLGQGGSGANVLTF. The full variable domain, completed using reference TRBV5-1 and TRBJ2-6, is KAGVTQTPRYLIKTRGQQVTLSCSPISGHRSVSWYQQTPGQGLQFLFEYFSETQRNKGNFPGRFSGRQFSNSRSEMNVSTLELGDSALYLCASSLGQGGSGANVLTFGAGSRLTVL.

The table lists this clonotype with a few counts. V is TRBV10-3 and J is TRBJ2-2; maybe TRBD1 (5 bases). The CDR3 has 16 residues. CDR1 ENHRY and CDR2 SYGVKD come from the germline V gene. The germline V and J ends were trimmed by 0 bases and 4 bases, with 12 bases remaining between them. CDR3 bases: TGTGCCATCAGTGAGTCGTGGCAGGGCGGCACCGGGGAGCTGTTTTTT. The encoded protein is CAISESWQGGTGELFF.

This clonotype was picked up a small number of times. The chain uses TRBV7-9 and TRBJ2-3; TRBD1 matches at 7 bases. The CDR3 spans 15 residues. The V gene's germline CDR1 is SEHNR and CDR2 FQNEAQ (reference sequence). V shed 3 bases, J shed 0 bases, and the junction held 3 bases outside the gene matches. CDR3 region: CASSFWDSSTDTQYF. As DNA, the CDR3 is TGTGCCAGCAGCTTTTGGGACAGCAGCACAGATACGCAGTATTTT. The full variable domain, in which reference TRBV7-9 and TRBJ2-3 provide the parts outside the CDR3, is DTGVSQNPRHKITKRGQNVTFRCDPISEHNRLYWYRQTLGQGPEFLTYFQNEAQLEKSRLLSDRFSAERPKGSFSTLEIQRTEQGDSAMYLCASSFWDSSTDTQYFGPGTRLTVL.

The rearrangement joins TRBV5-6 to TRBJ1-2, with no clear D. The CDR3 spans 14 residues. The ends were cut back, 4 bases at V and 5 bases at J, with 15 bases in the middle. Germline-derived CDR1 and CDR2 are SGHDT and YYEEEE. CDR3: CASSPGPPSYGYTF. The DNA for the CDR3 is TGTGCCAGCAGCCCCGGGCCCCCCTCTTATGGCTACACCTTC.

This clonotype was picked up a small number of times. The CDR3 sequence is CASQQRQEGPAEAFF. The CDR3, as DNA: TGCGCCAGCCAACAGCGGCAGGAGGGGCCCGCTGAAGCTTTCTTT. V is TRBV5-1 and J is TRBJ1-1; D perhaps matches TRBD1 (5 bases). Trimming left V 7 bases short and J 6 bases short, with 22 bases between. Germline V gene sequence: CDR1 SGHRS, CDR2 YFSETQ. CDR3 length: 15 amino acids.

The chain uses TRBV7-2 and TRBJ2-7; no firm D call. In germline, CDR1 is SGHTA, CDR2 FQGNSA. The CDR3 consists of 13 residues. Trimming removed 4 bases at V and 2 bases at J, with 9 bases between. The chain's CDR3 is CASSSSLTYEQYF. In DNA form, the CDR3 reads TGTGCCAGCAGCTCGTCCTTAACCTACGAGCAGTACTTC. The whole variable domain, remainder taken from reference TRBV7-2 and TRBJ2-7, is GAGVSQSPSNKVTEKGKDVELRCDPISGHTALYWYRQSLGQGLEFLIYFQGNSAPDKSGLPSDRFSAERTGGSVSTLTIQRTQQEDSAVYLCASSSSLTYEQYFGPGTRLTVT.

The chain is built from TRBV6-1 and TRBJ2-7, with 7 bases lining up with TRBD1. V lost 8 bases to trimming and J lost 3 bases; unmatched junction nucleotides: 10. The CDR3 runs to 14 residues. Per the germline V gene, CDR1 is MNHNS and CDR2 is SASEGT. This CDR3 reads CASFRDSSLYEQYF. CDR3 nucleotides: TGTGCCAGCTTCAGGGACAGCTCTCTCTACGAGCAGTACTTC.

Only a few counts were recorded for this clonotype. The chain is built from TRBV7-2 and TRBJ1-1; D unclear. The CDR3 is made up of 14 amino acids. Trimming pared 1 base from V and 6 bases from J, leaving 12 bases between. CDR1 and CDR2 from the germline V gene are SGHTA and FQGNSA. CDR3 protein: CASSLVPGEAEAFF. CDR3 sequence (DNA): TGTGCCAGCAGCTTAGTACCCGGAGAAGCTGAAGCTTTCTTT.

The chain has TRBV20-1 and TRBJ2-5; 9 bases fit TRBD2. The CDR3 is 18 residues long. Germline V CDR1 and CDR2: DFQATT, SNEGSKA (reference sequence). The V gene end was trimmed by 0 bases and the J gene end by 2 bases; junction bases not matched to a gene: 13. The CDR3 DNA reads TGCAGTGCTAGAGATCTCAACGGTGGCAGCGGGGGGCAAGAGACCCAGTACTTC. This encodes CSARDLNGGSGGQETQYF.

This clonotype came up many times. V usage is TRBV5-1 and J usage is TRBJ2-7, with 9 bases that match TRBD2. Germline CDR1 and CDR2: SGHRS and YFSETQ. The ends lost 0 bases at V and 2 bases at J; junction bases unmatched: 6. There are 16 residues in the CDR3. The CDR3 DNA sequence: TGCGCCAGCAGCTTGGAGGCGCCTAGCGGGACCTACGAGCAGTACTTC. It translates to CASSLEAPSGTYEQYF.

This chain links TRBV7-2 with TRBJ1-1, with unresolved D. The CDR3 extends over 13 amino acids. V shed 7 bases and J shed 4 bases, with 13 bases lying between them. Germline V gives CDR1 SGHTA, CDR2 FQGNSA. Here the CDR3 reads CASTLTMGTEAFF. DNA of the CDR3: TGTGCCAGCACCCTGACAATGGGCACTGAAGCTTTCTTT.

This clonotype was observed a handful of times. This chain's CDR3 is CASSQVHDSYSYEQYF. Written as DNA, the CDR3 is TGCGCCAGCAGCCAAGTACATGACAGCTACTCCTACGAGCAGTACTTC. The chain joins TRBV4-1 to TRBJ2-7, with TRBD1 as a possible D gene (5 bases). Germline CDR1 MGHRA, CDR2 YSYEKL. V was shortened by 1 base and J by 0 bases, with 13 bases between the two germline ends. The CDR3 consists of 16 residues.